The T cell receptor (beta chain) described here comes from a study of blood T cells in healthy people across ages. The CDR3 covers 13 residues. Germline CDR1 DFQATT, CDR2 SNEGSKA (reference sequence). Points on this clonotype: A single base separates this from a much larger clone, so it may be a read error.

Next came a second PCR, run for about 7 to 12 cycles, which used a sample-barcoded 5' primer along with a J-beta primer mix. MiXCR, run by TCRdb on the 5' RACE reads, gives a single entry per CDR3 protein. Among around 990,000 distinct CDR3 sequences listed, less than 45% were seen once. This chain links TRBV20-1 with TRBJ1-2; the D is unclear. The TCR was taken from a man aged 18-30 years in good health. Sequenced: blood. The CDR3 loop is CSAGDWSGGGYTF. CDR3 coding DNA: TGCAGTGCTGGAGATTGGTCCGGAGGGGGCTACACCTTC.